The 2 T cell receptor beta chains given below trace back to one sample, sequenced in a study of T cells in Graves' hyperthyroidism and ophthalmopathy. Amplified regions were TCR beta CDR3 sequences from RNA transcripts. Using the HTBI primer set, a first-round RT-PCR was run on the TCR CDR3. One entry per CDR3 protein results from TCRdb running MiXCR on the multiplex PCR reads. The table shows 660,000 or so distinct CDR3 sequences, with less than 25% occurring only once. Sequencing input: blood. The receptors here all came from a man aged 30 to 39 with Graves' ophthalmopathy.

At least ten counts were recorded for this clonotype. At one of its ends the junction is not consistent with the germline gene, which may arise from a read error. The rearrangement links TRBV10-2 to TRBJ2-7, with TRBD2 matching 11 bases. Germline V gene data show CDR1 as WSHSY and CDR2 as SAAADI. This CDR3 has 16 residues. The CDR3 bases are TGCGCCAGCAGTGGAAAACTAGCGGGAGTCTCCTCCGAGCAGTACTTC. Translation gives CASSGKLAGVSSEQYF.

This clonotype has just one count. This sequence joins TRBV7-9 and TRBJ2-5; unclear D gene. Germline values: CDR1 SEHNR, CDR2 FQNEAQ (reference sequence). This CDR3 is built from 13 residues. Trimming cost V 6 bases and J 5 bases, with 13 bases left between them. For the CDR3, the DNA is TGTGCCAGCAGGCGAAGCCTGGGGGAGACCCAGTACTTC. Translating it yields CASRRSLGETQYF.